These 4 T cell receptor beta chains were all obtained from the same sample, sequenced in a study of PD-1 blockade in classical Hodgkin lymphoma. With no exception, relapse followed autologous stem cell transplantation in all patients, and brentuximab vedotin exposure varied. TCRdb keeps only in-frame clones here, not all; method: immunoSEQ multiplex PCR. The table records about 17,000 clones, around 75% of them present only once. The sample in question was peripheral blood mononuclear cells (PBMCs), obtained at baseline. These receptors came from a human donor with classical Hodgkin lymphoma.

The DNA for the CDR3 is TGCGCCAGCAGCCAGAGCGGGACGGGGTCCGTCAACAATGAGCAGTTCTTC. It translates to CASSQSGTGSVNNEQFF. This chain uses TRBV4-1 with TRBJ2-1; 7 positions match TRBD2. Germline loops: CDR1 MGHRA, CDR2 YSYEKL. The ends lost 3 bases at V and 5 bases at J; junction bases unmatched: 13. This CDR3 is built from 17 residues.

Only one count was recorded for this clone. This chain uses TRBV5-6 with TRBJ1-1; possible D gene TRBD1, 6 bases. Deletions cut 4 bases from V and 2 bases from J, with 15 bases between. Germline V gene lookup returns CDR1 SGHDT and CDR2 YYEEEE. The CDR3 is 15 residues long. The CDR3 sequence is CASSPDGGGNTEAFF. CDR3 nucleotides: TGTGCCAGCAGCCCCGACGGGGGGGGCAACACTGAAGCTTTCTTT.

V usage is TRBV7-3 and J usage is TRBJ1-1; the match to TRBD1 covers 7 bases. The CDR3 is made up of 14 amino acids. The V segment lost 5 bases and the J segment 3 bases; nucleotides outside the gene matches: 6. Per germline, CDR1 SGHTA and CDR2 FQGTGA. The CDR3 spells CASSPGGEDTEAFF. CDR3 bases: TGTGCCAGCAGCCCAGGGGGGGAGGACACTGAAGCTTTCTTT. Full variable domain (missing parts from reference TRBV7-3 and TRBJ1-1): GAGVSQTPSNKVTEKGKYVELRCDPISGHTALYWYRQSLGQGPEFLIYFQGTGAADDSGLPNDRFFAVRPEGSVSTLKIQRTERGDSAVYLCASSPGGEDTEAFFGQGTRLTVV.

V gene TRBV16 combines with J gene TRBJ2-2, with 7 bases lining up with TRBD1. From germline, CDR1 is KGHSY and CDR2 FQNENV. This CDR3 has 15 amino acids. Germline trimming cut 4 bases from V and 2 bases from J; bases unmatched to any gene: 4. CDR3 sequence: CASSPNRGNTGELFF. DNA of the CDR3: TGTGCCAGCAGCCCAAACAGGGGCAACACCGGGGAGCTGTTTTTT.